This T cell receptor (beta chain) emerged from a study of blood T cell repertoires in COVID-19 (dated by TCRdb to 2018 to 2021). Context from the whole study: Samples covering the acute and convalescent phases of COVID-19 were provided by collaborators in the United States, Italy and Spain. HLA class I and class II types, where available, came from metadata supplied by the sample provider rather than from assay-based typing. The repertoires were released in a freely available public database intended as a resource for research on the immune response to SARS-CoV-2. A de-identified subject ID, COVID-19 status, age in years and sex were almost always included in the sample metadata. The samples were drawn from the first 160 participants of the ongoing ImmuneRACE study and from under 1,500 subjects provided by 6 global collaborators. The material from the prospective study consisted of cDNA or gDNA derived from T cells, B-cell-depleted T cells, or PBMCs. The dataset comprised deeply sampled blood TCRbeta repertoires from subjects exposed to, actively infected with, or recovered from COVID-19.

The immunoSEQ Assay, a bias-controlled multiplex PCR, was used to amplify TCRbeta CDR3 regions from genomic DNA. In the original analysis: Nucleated cell counts per sample were estimated from amplification of reference gene primers within the assay. To quantify the absolute abundance of each unique TCRbeta CDR3 rearrangement, sequence reads were collapsed and filtered. For each sample, productive Simpson clonality was calculated as the square root of Simpson's diversity index across productive rearrangements. TCRdb carries this immuneACCESS record with in-frame sequences only. Its versions omit some clonotypes, under half of them owing to an unresolved V gene in the studies checked, with the rest unexplained. That table gives V, J and clone size, and the DNA gave D and trimming. The sample table lists approximately 230,000 clones, around 86% of them with a count of one. In total, the top ten clones hold around 2% of the sample.

Its CDR3 holds 15 amino acids, cysteine through phenylalanine. Only the CDR3 portion is preserved as DNA: 45 bases, with reading frame beginning at the first base. Ends trimmed: V by 6 bases, J by 2 bases; bases unmatched to a gene: 8. Sequences MNHEY (CDR1) and SMNVEV (CDR2) are obtained from the germline V gene (reference sequence). Points on this clone: Its antigen is unknown. No base quality information exists; no much larger clone differs at one position.

Results and caveats for the whole study, not just this receptor: The amount of clinical and demographic metadata varied by source and participant and was provided uncurated.

Another Seattle source contributed samples from volunteer blood donors who had recovered from COVID-19. The collaborating institutions used their own protocols to collect whole blood in K2EDTA tubes. Collaborator samples were shipped for TCRbeta analysis as frozen whole blood, isolated PBMCs, or DNA extracted from either sample type. The sequence derives from a man aged 30 to 39 who had recovered from COVID-19. Recombination linked TRBV27 to TRBJ2-7; TRBD2 lines up with 9 middle nucleotides. The sample taken for sequencing was peripheral blood. The DNA sequence is TGTGCCAGCAGGAGCCGTTCTAGCGGGGCCTACGAGCAGTACTTC. Its translation reads: CASRSRSSGAYEQYF.